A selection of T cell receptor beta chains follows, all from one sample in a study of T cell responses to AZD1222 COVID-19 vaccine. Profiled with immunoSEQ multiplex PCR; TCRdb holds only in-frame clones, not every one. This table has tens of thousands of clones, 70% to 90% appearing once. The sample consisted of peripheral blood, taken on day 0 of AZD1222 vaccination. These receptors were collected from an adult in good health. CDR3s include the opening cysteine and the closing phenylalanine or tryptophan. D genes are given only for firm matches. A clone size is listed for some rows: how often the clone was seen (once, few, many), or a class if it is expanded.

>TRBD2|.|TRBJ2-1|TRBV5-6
TGTGCCAGCAGTCGAAGACTAGCGGGAGGGAAGGTAGCCCACAATGAGCAGTTCTTC
CASSRRLAGGKVAHNEQFF
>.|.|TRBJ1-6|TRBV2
TGTGCCAGCAGTGAGATACGGAGCTCCTATAATTCACCCCTCCACTTT
CASSEIRSSYNSPLHF
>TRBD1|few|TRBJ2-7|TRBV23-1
TGCGCCAGCAGTCACCCCCGGGACAGGGGAACCTACGAGCAGTACTTC
CASSHPRDRGTYEQYF
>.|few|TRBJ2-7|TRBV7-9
TGTGCCAGCAGCTTAGTAGCCAGTTCCTACGAGCAGTACTTC
CASSLVASSYEQYF
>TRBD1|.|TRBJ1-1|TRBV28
TGTGCCAGCAGTCCTGGGACAGGGGGCAAGAATGAAGCTTTCTTT
CASSPGTGGKNEAFF
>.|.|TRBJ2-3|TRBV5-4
TGTGCCAGCAATCAGCTGGGGACAGATACGCAGTATTTT
CASNQLGTDTQYF
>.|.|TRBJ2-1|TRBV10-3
TGTGCCATCCATGCGGAACAGAACAATGAGCAGTTCTTC
CAIHAEQNNEQFF
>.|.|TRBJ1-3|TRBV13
TGTGCCAGCAGCACGCGACCCGGACAGACTGGAAACACCATATATTTT
CASSTRPGQTGNTIYF
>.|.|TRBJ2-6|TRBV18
TGTGCCAGCTCACCGAATCAAGTGCAGGGCCACTCTGGGGCCAACGTCCTGACTTTC
CASSPNQVQGHSGANVLTF
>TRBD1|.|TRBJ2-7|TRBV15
TGTGCCACCAGCAGAGACGGACAGGGTTATCTATACGAGCAGTACTTC
CATSRDGQGYLYEQYF
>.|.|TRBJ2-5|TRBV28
TGTGCCAGCAGTTCCTCGGGCCGAAACCAAGAGACCCAGTACTTC
CASSSSGRNQETQYF
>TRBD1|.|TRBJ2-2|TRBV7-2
TGTGCCAGCAGCCCCCGGGACAGAACCACCGGGGAGCTGTTTTTT
CASSPRDRTTGELFF
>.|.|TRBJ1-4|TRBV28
TGTGCCAGCACCGAAGCGGGTTCTAATGAAAAACTGTTTTTT
CASTEAGSNEKLFF
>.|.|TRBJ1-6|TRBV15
TGTGCCACCAGCAGAGATCGGACAGATAATTCACCCCTCCACTTT
CATSRDRTDNSPLHF
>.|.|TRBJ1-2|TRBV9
TGTGCCAGCAGCGTAGACGGACGACGGAGCCCTAATAACTATGGCTACACCTTC
CASSVDGRRSPNNYGYTF
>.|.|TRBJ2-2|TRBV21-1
TGTGCCAGCAGCAAACCCCCGGGGACGATACTAGCGAACACCGGGGAGCTGTTTTTT
CASSKPPGTILANTGELFF
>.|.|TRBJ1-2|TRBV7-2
TGTGCCAGCAGCTTAGCAGCCCCCGGAGGGGGGAGTTATGGCTACACCTTC
CASSLAAPGGGSYGYTF
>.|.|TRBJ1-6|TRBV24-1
TGTGCCACCAGTGTATTACAGGTTTCCTATAATTCACCCCTCCACTTT
CATSVLQVSYNSPLHF
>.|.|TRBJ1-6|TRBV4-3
TGCGCCAGCAGCCAAACCCCAGAGGGGGTAAGGAATTCACCCCTCCACTTT
CASSQTPEGVRNSPLHF
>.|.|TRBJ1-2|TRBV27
TGTGCCAGCAGTTTATCGGGGGGCACCGGCTATGGCTACACCTTC
CASSLSGGTGYGYTF